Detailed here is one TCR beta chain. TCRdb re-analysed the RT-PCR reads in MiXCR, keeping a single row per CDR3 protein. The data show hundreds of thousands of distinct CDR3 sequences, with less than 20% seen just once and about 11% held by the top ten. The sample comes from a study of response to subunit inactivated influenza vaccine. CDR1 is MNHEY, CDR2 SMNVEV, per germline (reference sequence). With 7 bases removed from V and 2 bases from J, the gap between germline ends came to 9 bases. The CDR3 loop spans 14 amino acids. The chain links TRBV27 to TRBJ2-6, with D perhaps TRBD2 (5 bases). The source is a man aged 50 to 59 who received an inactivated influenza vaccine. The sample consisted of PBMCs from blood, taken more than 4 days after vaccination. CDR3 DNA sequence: TGTGCCAGCACGGGGTGGGCTGGGGCCAACGTCCTGACTTTC. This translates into CASTGWAGANVLTF.